Sequencing of this T cell receptor (beta chain) was carried out in a study of blood T cell repertoires in COVID-19. Study in general: The origin of the acute and convalescent COVID-19 samples was the United States, Italy and Spain. Sources were T cells, B-cell-depleted T cells, or PBMCs; the material itself was cDNA or gDNA.

Profiling relied on immunoSEQ multiplex PCR, and the TCRdb table lists in-frame clones only, not all of them. The sample has 150,000 or so clones, 81% seen once. Germline CDR1 is MNHEY and CDR2 is SMNVEV (reference sequence). This CDR3 comprises 16 residues. The junction had 6 bases not matched to a gene; V was cut back by 2 bases and J by 2 bases. The chain combines TRBV27 with TRBJ1-5; 7 nucleotides align to TRBD1. The material sequenced was peripheral blood. This receptor was obtained from a man in his sixties with active or convalescent COVID-19. CDR3 region: CASSLRGQSGNQPQHF. The CDR3 DNA reads as TGTGCCAGCAGTTTAAGGGGACAGTCTGGCAATCAGCCCCAGCATTTT.